Shown below are 8 T cell receptor beta chains from a single sample sequenced in a study of shared clonotypes between healthy human individuals. This table comes from immunoSEQ multiplex PCR, and its TCRdb copy is limited to in-frame clones, with some not included. Seen here are more than 550,000 clones, 90% observed once, and the top ten hold about 33%. Sequencing input: memory CD8+ T cells from PBMCs. The subset: CD45RO+ cells pooled with CCR7-negative TemRA cells. Source of these receptors: a man aged 18 to 30 in good health. Some clones in this sample may be carry-over from other donors' samples.

This chain uses TRBV2 with TRBJ2-5; no firm D call. This CDR3 contains 12 residues. V lost 3 bases to trimming and J lost 1 base, with 3 bases between them. Germline CDR1 and CDR2: SNHLY and FYNNEI. The CDR3 region is CASSEIQETQYF. The CDR3 region has the DNA TGTGCCAGCAGTGAGATCCAAGAGACCCAGTACTTC. The whole variable domain, filled in from reference TRBV2 and TRBJ2-5, reads EPEVTQTPSHQVTQMGQEVILRCVPISNHLYFYWYRQILGQKVEFLVSFYNNEISEKSEIFDDQFSVERPDGSNFTLKIRSTKLEDSAMYFCASSEIQETQYFGPGTRLLVL.

This clone was found once. Given a far larger clone just one base away, this is likely a sequencing read error. The sample holds other DNA sequences that translate to the same CDR3. The V and J genes are TRBV5-1 and TRBJ1-1; no clear D. There are 13 residues in the CDR3. Germline V lookup: CDR1 SGHRS, CDR2 YFSETQ. DNA of the CDR3: TGTGCCAGCAGCCCCAATTTGCAGACTGAAGCCTTCTTT. Protein: CASSPNLQTEAFF.

This clone has a single count. The J gene is TRBJ2-7, the V gene TRBV19; no clear D. The CDR3 covers 13 residues. Trimming cost V 3 bases and J 4 bases, with 10 bases left between them. Germline loops: CDR1 LNHDA, CDR2 SQIVND (reference sequence). CDR3 nucleotide sequence: TGTGCCAGTAGTATTATAGGTGGTTACGAGCAGTACTTC. Encoded protein: CASSIIGGYEQYF.

The CDR3 protein is CASSLTTGEEKLFF. In DNA, the CDR3 is TGCGCCAGCAGCCTGACTACAGGGGAGGAAAAACTGTTTTTT. This chain links TRBV4-3 with TRBJ1-4; 7 nucleotides agree with TRBD1. The J segment lost 8 bases and the V segment lost 4 bases, leaving 7 bases of the junction unmatched. Germline V gene sequence: CDR1 LGHNA, CDR2 YSLEER. The CDR3 is made up of 14 amino acids.

The rearrangement links TRBV6-5 to TRBJ2-5, with no clear D. The CDR3 spans 11 residues. Germline V gene data show CDR1 as MNHEY and CDR2 as SVGAGI. V was pared by 5 bases and J by 4 bases, with 5 bases between. For the CDR3, the DNA is TGTGCCAGCAGTGCACGAGAGACCCAGTACTTC. Encoded protein: CASSARETQYF.

The chain recombines TRBV19 with TRBJ1-4, with a weak D call TRBD1 (5 bases). V lost 3 bases and J 7 bases, leaving 12 bases between the germline ends. This CDR3 has 14 amino acids. CDR1 is LNHDA, CDR2 SQIVND, per germline (reference sequence). CDR3 sequence reads: CASSISRRGEKLFF. The CDR3, as DNA: TGTGCCAGTAGTATTTCCCGGAGGGGTGAAAAACTGTTTTTT.

J is TRBJ2-1 and V is TRBV27, with 13 bases identical to TRBD2. Germline CDR1 MNHEY, CDR2 SMNVEV (reference sequence). Losses at the gene ends were 3 bases for V and 2 bases for J; bases not matched to a gene: 1. This CDR3 spans 16 amino acids. The CDR3 loop reads CASSFGTSGAYNEQFF. The DNA of the CDR3 is TGTGCCAGCAGTTTCGGGACTAGCGGGGCCTACAATGAGCAGTTCTTC.

In nucleotides, the CDR3 is TGTGCCAGCAGCCGGCTAGCGGCCTACAATGAGCAGTTCTTC. The encoded protein is CASSRLAAYNEQFF. This sequence joins TRBV14 and TRBJ2-1; TRBD2 matches at 7 bases. V dropped 4 bases and J dropped 2; count of bases not matched to a gene: 2. Germline CDR1 is SGHDN and CDR2 is FVKESK. The CDR3 sequence is 14 residues long.